The clone carrying this T cell receptor (beta chain) was detected only a few times. This specimen comes from a study of T cell repertoires in cytomegalovirus infection. V was pared by 5 bases and J by 1 base, with 11 bases between. This CDR3 contains 15 residues. CDR1 LGHDT and CDR2 YNNKEL come from the germline V gene (reference sequence). Each CDR3 protein gets one entry after TCRdb re-called the reads with MiXCR. The repertoire holds approximately 500,000 distinct CDR3 sequences, with 11% as singletons. This clonotype was obtained from a human donor in good health (CMV status not recorded). Some clones in this sample may be carry-over from other donors' samples. The genes are TRBV3-1 and TRBJ2-2; the D gene is possibly TRBD2 (5 bases). The sample consisted of PBMCs. CDR3 residues: CASSGLARNTGELFF. In nucleotides, the CDR3 is TGTGCCAGCAGCGGGCTAGCAAGGAACACCGGGGAGCTGTTTTTT. The whole variable domain, filled in from reference TRBV3-1 and TRBJ2-2, reads DTAVSQTPKYLVTQMGNDKSIKCEQNLGHDTMYWYKQDSKKFLKIMFSYNNKELIINETVPNRFSPKSPDKAHLNLHINSLELGDSAVYFCASSGLARNTGELFFGEGSRLTVL.